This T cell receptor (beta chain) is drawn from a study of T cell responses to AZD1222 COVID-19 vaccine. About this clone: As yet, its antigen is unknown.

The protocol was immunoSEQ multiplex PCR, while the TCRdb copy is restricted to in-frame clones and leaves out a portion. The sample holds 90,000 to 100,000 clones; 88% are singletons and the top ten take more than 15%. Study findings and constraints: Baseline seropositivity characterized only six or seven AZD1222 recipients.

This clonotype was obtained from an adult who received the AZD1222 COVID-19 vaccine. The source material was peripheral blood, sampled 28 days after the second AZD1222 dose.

Written as DNA, the CDR3 is TGTGCCAGCAGTCACCAGGGGGGCTATGGCTACACCTTC. This gives the protein CASSHQGGYGYTF. The V and J genes are TRBV27 and TRBJ1-2; 7 nucleotides match TRBD1. In germline, CDR1 is MNHEY, CDR2 SMNVEV (reference sequence). There are 13 residues in the CDR3. V gave up 5 bases and J gave up 4 bases; unmatched junction bases: 4.